These T cell receptor beta chains were read from a single sample in a study of T cell responses to AZD1222 COVID-19 vaccine. TCRdb keeps only in-frame clones here, not all; method: immunoSEQ multiplex PCR. The sample has fewer than 150,000 clones, about 85% seen once; the top ten hold around 6.2%. This specimen consisted of peripheral blood, obtained on day 0 of AZD1222 vaccination. These receptors were obtained from an adult in good health. CDR3s include the opening cysteine and the closing phenylalanine or tryptophan. The order of the fields is J gene, D gene, clone size, V gene, CDR3 protein, CDR3 DNA. A D gene is named only where the DNA matches it firmly. The size field is filled for only some rows; it gives once, few, many or a size class.

>TRBJ1-5|.|.|TRBV5-5
CASSLTVGDQPQHF
TGTGCCAGCAGCTTGACAGTAGGGGATCAGCCCCAGCATTTT
>TRBJ2-3|TRBD1|.|TRBV6-5
CASSSGTGFGDTQYF
TGTGCCAGCAGTTCCGGGACAGGGTTTGGGGATACGCAGTATTTT
>TRBJ1-1|.|.|TRBV19
CASSIGGHRTEAFF
TGTGCCAGTAGTATAGGGGGACACCGAACTGAAGCTTTCTTT
>TRBJ2-3|TRBD2|.|TRBV7-2
CASSSPRGGGLTDTQYF
TGTGCCAGCAGCTCGCCCCGTGGGGGGGGACTCACAGATACGCAGTATTTT
>TRBJ1-5|.|.|TRBV7-9
CASSLGSSGQPQHF
TGTGCCAGCAGCTTAGGTTCCTCAGGGCAGCCCCAGCATTTT
>TRBJ1-5|.|.|TRBV7-8
CASSLRQGQPQHF
TGTGCCAGCAGCTTACGTCAGGGGCAGCCCCAGCATTTT
>TRBJ2-6|.|.|TRBV11-1
CASSLDRFSGANVLTF
TGTGCCAGCAGCCTCGACAGGTTCTCTGGGGCCAACGTCCTGACTTTC
>TRBJ1-6|.|.|TRBV4-1
CASRSTARISPLHF
TGCGCCAGCAGGTCAACGGCACGAATTTCACCCCTCCACTTT
>TRBJ2-7|.|.|TRBV2
CASSAPPRGTYEQYF
TGTGCCAGCAGTGCCCCCCCCCGGGGGACCTACGAGCAGTACTTC
>TRBJ1-1|TRBD1|.|TRBV9
CASSATGGYTEAFF
TGTGCCAGCAGCGCCACAGGGGGTTACACTGAAGCTTTCTTT
>TRBJ2-7|TRBD1|few|TRBV2
CAGKAGTDLYEQYF
TGTGCCGGAAAAGCCGGGACAGATCTCTACGAGCAGTACTTC
>TRBJ2-3|TRBD2|.|TRBV4-2
CASSQEFGAGGRLTPDTQYF
TGTGCCAGCAGCCAAGAGTTCGGGGCGGGGGGCCGACTAACCCCAGATACGCAGTATTTT
>TRBJ1-4|TRBD1|.|TRBV28
CASRNDDREGEKLFF
TGTGCCAGCAGAAACGACGACAGGGAGGGTGAAAAACTGTTTTTT
>TRBJ1-1|TRBD1|once|TRBV24-1
CATSSGRGQGRTEAFF
TGTGCCACCAGCAGTGGACGCGGACAGGGTCGAACTGAAGCTTTCTTT
>TRBJ1-6|.|.|TRBV7-2
CASSSGVRNSPLHF
TGTGCCAGCAGCTCGGGCGTACGGAATTCACCCCTCCACTTT
>TRBJ2-2|.|.|TRBV7-9
CASSLATGSNTGELFF
TGTGCCAGCAGCTTAGCGACAGGATCGAACACCGGGGAGCTGTTTTTT
>TRBJ2-7|.|.|TRBV5-6
CASSSTLAHEQYF
TGTGCCAGCAGCTCGACCCTGGCCCACGAGCAGTACTTC
>TRBJ2-2|TRBD2|.|TRBV7-7
CASSLSSGGPYTGELFF
TGTGCTAGCAGCTTAAGTAGCGGGGGGCCGTACACCGGGGAGCTGTTTTTT
>TRBJ1-1|.|.|TRBV15
CATSREERDTEAFF
TGTGCCACCAGCAGAGAGGAGAGGGACACTGAAGCTTTCTTT
>TRBJ2-1|.|.|TRBV7-8
CASSLSGRGGLSNEQFF
TGTGCCAGCAGCTTAAGTGGCCGTGGGGGACTTTCAAATGAGCAGTTCTTC
>TRBJ1-3|TRBD1|.|TRBV9
CASSGPPRDRGPGNTIYF
TGTGCCAGCAGCGGGCCCCCTCGGGACAGGGGGCCGGGAAACACCATATATTTT
>TRBJ1-2|.|.|TRBV12-3/TRBV12-4
CASSPGTHYGYTF
TGTGCCAGCAGTCCCGGGACACATTATGGCTACACCTTC
>TRBJ1-4|TRBD1|.|TRBV27
CASSLFGTVFNEKLFF
TGTGCCAGCAGTTTATTCGGGACAGTTTTTAATGAAAAACTGTTTTTT
>TRBJ1-2|TRBD1|.|TRBV28
CASSLSLTGGLSGYTF
TGTGCCAGCAGTTTAAGTCTGACAGGGGGCTTGAGTGGCTACACCTTC
>TRBJ2-2|.|.|TRBV7-9
CASSLVVGDTGELFF
TGTGCCAGCAGCTTAGTTGTAGGGGACACCGGGGAGCTGTTTTTT
>TRBJ2-5|.|.|TRBV30
CAWRDERTQYF
TGTGCCTGGAGAGACGAGAGGACCCAGTACTTC
>TRBJ1-1|.|.|TRBV5-1
CASSEQQNTEAFF
TGCGCCAGCAGTGAACAGCAGAACACTGAAGCTTTCTTT
>TRBJ1-5|TRBD1|.|TRBV28
CASSIMTGDESNQPQHF
TGTGCCAGCAGTATAATGACAGGGGATGAGAGCAATCAGCCCCAGCATTTT
>TRBJ1-1|.|once|TRBV27
CASSPGTHAPAFF
TGTGCCAGCAGTCCCGGGACACACGCTCCAGCTTTCTTT
>TRBJ1-4|.|.|TRBV7-2
CASSSPSAGTENEKLFF
TGTGCCAGCAGTTCACCATCTGCCGGGACGGAAAACGAAAAACTGTTTTTT
>TRBJ1-5|.|.|TRBV7-2
CASSLVRDAGQPQHF
TGTGCCAGCAGCTTAGTCAGGGATGCCGGTCAGCCCCAGCATTTT
>TRBJ2-1|.|.|TRBV18
CASSPGASEQFF
TGTGCCAGCTCACCAGGAGCAAGTGAGCAGTTCTTC
>TRBJ2-6|TRBD2|.|TRBV28
CASSPWGGSSGANVLTF
TGTGCCAGCAGCCCGTGGGGGGGTAGCTCTGGGGCCAACGTCCTGACTTTC
>TRBJ2-5|.|.|TRBV12-3/TRBV12-4
CASSLAGTETQYF
TGTGCCAGCAGTTTAGCGGGGACGGAGACCCAGTACTTC
>TRBJ2-1|.|.|TRBV5-1
CASRPSVSYNEQFF
TGCGCCAGCCGACCTAGCGTCTCCTACAATGAGCAGTTCTTC
>TRBJ1-2|.|.|TRBV3-1/TRBV3-2
CASSPSGYGYTF
TGTGCCAGCAGCCCATCGGGTTATGGCTACACCTTC
>TRBJ2-5|.|.|TRBV28
CASSSPGQETQYF
TGTGCCAGCTCCTCTCCAGGGCAAGAGACCCAGTACTTC
>TRBJ1-4|.|.|TRBV4-1
CASSQQGGKLFF
TGCGCCAGCAGCCAGCAGGGCGGGAAACTGTTTTTT
>TRBJ1-6|.|few|TRBV7-8
CASSPPWGSVNNSPLHF
TGTGCCAGCAGCCCCCCCTGGGGTTCGGTAAATAATTCACCCCTCCACTTT
>TRBJ2-3|TRBD1|few|TRBV5-8
CASSAGTGATDTQYF
TGTGCCAGCAGCGCCGGGACAGGGGCCACAGATACGCAGTATTTT
>TRBJ1-5|.|.|TRBV4-2
CASSQEGHGRQPQHF
TGTGCCAGCAGCCAAGAGGGACACGGACGTCAGCCCCAGCATTTT
>TRBJ2-3|TRBD2|once|TRBV28
CASTPTSVTDTQYF
TGTGCCAGCACCCCGACTAGCGTCACAGATACGCAGTATTTT
>TRBJ1-1|.|.|TRBV5-8
CASSLTPAGAFF
TGTGCCAGCAGCTTAACCCCGGCGGGGGCTTTCTTT
>TRBJ2-7|.|.|TRBV3-1/TRBV3-2
CASSPTGYEQYF
TGTGCCAGCAGCCCCACGGGCTACGAGCAGTACTTC
>TRBJ2-1|TRBD2|once|TRBV19
CASTLLAGGSYNEQFF
TGTGCCAGTACTCTCCTAGCGGGGGGCTCCTACAATGAGCAGTTCTTC
>TRBJ2-1|TRBD1|.|TRBV9
CASSVGGTAFNEQFF
TGTGCCAGCAGCGTAGGTGGGACAGCCTTCAATGAGCAGTTCTTC
>TRBJ2-5|TRBD2|.|TRBV5-1
CASDPGLGEAETQYF
TGCGCCAGCGATCCGGGACTAGGAGAGGCGGAGACCCAGTACTTC
>TRBJ1-2|.|few|TRBV6-2/TRBV6-3
CASSYSGLADYGYTF
TGTGCCAGCAGTTACTCGGGGTTGGCGGACTATGGCTACACCTTC
>TRBJ1-2|.|.|TRBV28
CASSLPLGGYTF
TGTGCCAGCAGTTTGCCCTTGGGGGGCTACACCTTC
>TRBJ1-2|.|.|TRBV3-1/TRBV3-2
CASSQGNYGYTF
TGTGCCAGCAGCCAGGGTAACTATGGCTACACCTTC
>TRBJ2-5|.|.|TRBV4-2
CASSQEGGQGQETQYF
TGTGCCAGCAGCCAAGAAGGTGGACAAGGGCAAGAGACCCAGTACTTC
>TRBJ1-6|.|.|TRBV3-1/TRBV3-2
CASSQDGKAPLHF
TGTGCCAGCAGCCAAGATGGAAAAGCACCCCTCCACTTT
>TRBJ1-2|.|.|TRBV14
CASSQEWQGNGYTF
TGTGCCAGCAGCCAAGAGTGGCAGGGGAACGGCTACACCTTC
>TRBJ2-3|TRBD2|.|TRBV4-3
CASSQGVAGGLNSDTQYF
TGCGCCAGCAGCCAAGGAGTAGCGGGGGGGCTAAACTCAGATACGCAGTATTTT
>TRBJ1-1|TRBD1|.|TRBV29-1
CSVQGWTGEGTEAFF
TGCAGCGTCCAAGGATGGACAGGGGAGGGGACTGAAGCTTTCTTT
>TRBJ2-7|.|.|TRBV4-3
CASSQALAGAPYEQYF
TGCGCCAGCAGCCAAGCGCTGGCGGGGGCCCCCTACGAGCAGTACTTC
>TRBJ2-3|.|few|TRBV5-1
CASSLLSSNVFGTQYF
TGCGCCAGCAGCTTGCTCTCCTCTAATGTTTTTGGTACGCAGTATTTT
>TRBJ2-7|.|.|TRBV2
CASSEALLFGKSREWGISYEQYF
TGTGCCAGCAGTGAAGCGCTTCTATTTGGGAAGAGCAGGGAGTGGGGGATCTCCTACGAGCAGTACTTC
>TRBJ2-7|.|.|TRBV5-6
CASSLFSYEQYF
TGTGCCAGCAGCCTTTTCTCCTACGAGCAGTACTTC
>TRBJ1-6|.|.|TRBV7-9
CASSYETAQGIPLHF
TGTGCCAGCAGCTACGAGACAGCCCAGGGGATCCCCCTCCACTTT